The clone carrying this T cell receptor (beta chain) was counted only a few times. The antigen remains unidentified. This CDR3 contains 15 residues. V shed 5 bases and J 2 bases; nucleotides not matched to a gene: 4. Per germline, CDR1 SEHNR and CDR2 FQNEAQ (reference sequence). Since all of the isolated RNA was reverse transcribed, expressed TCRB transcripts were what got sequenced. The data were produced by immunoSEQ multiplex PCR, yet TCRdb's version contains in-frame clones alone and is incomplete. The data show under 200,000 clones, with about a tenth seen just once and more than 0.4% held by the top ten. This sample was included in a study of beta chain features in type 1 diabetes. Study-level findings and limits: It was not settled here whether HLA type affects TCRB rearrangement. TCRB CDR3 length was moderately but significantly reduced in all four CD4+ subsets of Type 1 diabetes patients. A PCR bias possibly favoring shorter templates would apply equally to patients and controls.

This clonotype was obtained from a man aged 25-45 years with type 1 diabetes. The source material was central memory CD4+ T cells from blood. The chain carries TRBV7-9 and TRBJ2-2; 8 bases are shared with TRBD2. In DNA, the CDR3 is TGTGCCAGCAGCGTCACTAGCGGCAACACCGGGGAGCTGTTTTTT. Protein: CASSVTSGNTGELFF.